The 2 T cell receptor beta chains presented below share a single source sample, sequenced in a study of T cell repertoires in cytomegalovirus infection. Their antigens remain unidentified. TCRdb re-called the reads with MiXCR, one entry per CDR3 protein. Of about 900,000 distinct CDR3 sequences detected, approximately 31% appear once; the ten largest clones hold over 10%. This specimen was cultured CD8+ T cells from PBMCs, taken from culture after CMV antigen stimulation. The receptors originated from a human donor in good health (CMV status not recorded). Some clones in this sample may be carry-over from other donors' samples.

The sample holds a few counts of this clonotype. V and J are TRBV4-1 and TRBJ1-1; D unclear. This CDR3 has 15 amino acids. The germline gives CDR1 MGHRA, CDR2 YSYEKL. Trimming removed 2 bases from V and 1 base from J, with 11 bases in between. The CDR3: CASSQPPLGNTEAFF. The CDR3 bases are TGCGCCAGCAGCCAACCCCCCCTGGGGAACACTGAAGCTTTCTTT.

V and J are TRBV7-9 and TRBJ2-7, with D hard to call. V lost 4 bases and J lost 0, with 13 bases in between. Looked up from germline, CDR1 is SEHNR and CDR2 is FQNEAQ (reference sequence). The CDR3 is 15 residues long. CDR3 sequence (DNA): TGTGCCAGCAGCTCAGCAGCAGCCGCCTCCTACGAGCAGTACTTC. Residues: CASSSAAAASYEQYF.